This T cell receptor (beta chain) is drawn from a study of glioma-infiltrating T cells after dendritic cell vaccination. After removal of 1 base from V and 4 bases from J, the junction contained 9 bases not matched to a gene. Looked up from germline, CDR1 is SGHRS and CDR2 is YFSETQ. The CDR3 covers 16 residues. TCRdb keeps only in-frame clones here, not all; method: immunoSEQ multiplex PCR. Of 45,000 to 50,000 clones in the sample, around 86% were seen once. V is TRBV5-1 and J is TRBJ2-7, with 9 bases lining up with TRBD1. This specimen consisted of blood, obtained before dendritic cell vaccination. The TCR sequence derives from a human donor with glioblastoma. CDR3 sequence (DNA): TGCGCCAGCAGCTTGTCACAGGGGGCCGTTACATACGAGCAGTACTTC. It encodes CASSLSQGAVTYEQYF.